This T cell receptor (beta chain) is drawn from a study of CD8+CD57+ T cells in acquired aplastic anemia. Turning to the study itself: Recorded DNA amounts for sorted CD4+ and CD8+ cells had an average of around 3 ug. Whole-study results and caveats: With respect to CD8+ Simpson's diversity, patients and controls did not differ significantly.

This clonotype was recorded many times. The antigen is not known. Germline-derived CDR1 and CDR2 are SGHRS and YFSETQ. The trim removed 3 bases at V and 5 bases at J, leaving 5 bases unmatched. The CDR3 loop spans 15 amino acids. CDR3 and TCR beta VDJ profiling relied on genomic DNA as the template. TCRdb analysed the reads with MiXCR anew, one entry per CDR3 protein. The repertoire holds some 170,000 distinct CDR3 sequences, less than 60% seen once, with 0.85% to 1.3% in the top ten. All patients picked for sequencing had shown, by flow cytometry, an expansion of CD8+CD57+ cells. Patient blood was sampled before any therapy had been received.

This receptor was obtained from a human donor with aplastic anemia. What was sequenced was sorted CD4+, CD8+, or CD8+CD57+ T cells (not recorded which) from PBMCs. V and J are TRBV5-1 and TRBJ2-7; 13 bases fit TRBD2. CDR3 residues: CASSSGLAGVDEQYF. CDR3 in DNA: TGCGCCAGCAGCTCAGGACTAGCGGGGGTGGACGAGCAGTACTTC.